The 31 T cell receptor beta chains listed next were all sequenced from one sample in a study of breast tumors, draining lymph nodes, adjacent tissues. TCRdb analysed the multiplex PCR reads with MiXCR anew, one entry per CDR3 protein. This sample carries about 22,000 distinct CDR3 sequences, roughly 55% of them seen once, and the ten largest clones take roughly an eighth. Sequences were obtained from breast tumor tissue. The receptor source for this set is a female donor with breast cancer. Some clones in this sample may be carry-over from other donors' samples.

This clonotype was seen ten or more times. Since a much larger clone is just one base distant, this may be a read error. In nucleotides, the CDR3 is TGTGCCAGCAGTCAACGTGGAGGCGATCAGCCCCAGCATTTT. It specifies CASSQRGGDQPQHF. The genes are TRBV6-1 and TRBJ1-5; D not certain. The V gene's germline CDR1 is MNHNS and CDR2 SASEGT. This CDR3 is built from 14 residues. The V end lost 5 bases, the J end lost 5 bases, and 13 bases lay between the germline ends.

The chain employs TRBV11-2 and TRBJ2-7, with D maybe TRBD2 (5 bases). Germline CDR1 reads SGHAT; CDR2 reads FQNNGV. Trimming pared 2 bases from V and 2 bases from J, leaving 10 bases between. This CDR3 comprises 14 residues. The CDR3 DNA is TGTGCCAGCAGCTTATCGGACTTAGCCTACGAGCAGTACTTC. Protein product: CASSLSDLAYEQYF.

This clonotype has a count of ten or more. V and J are TRBV5-1 and TRBJ1-2; TRBD1 might be the D (6 bases). Trimming pared 1 base from V and 4 bases from J, leaving 23 bases between. CDR1 and CDR2 (germline): SGHRS, YFSETQ. The CDR3 has 18 amino acids. The CDR3 is CASSLSNPQGIWGYGYTF. Written as DNA, the CDR3 is TGCGCCAGCAGCTTGTCCAACCCACAGGGTATCTGGGGCTATGGCTACACCTTC.

This clonotype was picked up many times. This chain links TRBV5-4 with TRBJ2-5, with D unresolved. This CDR3 has 12 amino acids. Trimming took 1 base from V and 5 from J, leaving 6 bases between them. The germline CDR1 and CDR2 sequences are SGHNT and YYREEE (reference sequence). The CDR3 nucleotides are TGTGCCAGCAGCTTGTACTTGGAGACCCAGTACTTC. Its protein product is CASSLYLETQYF.

CDR3: CATSREMTRTDTQYF. CDR3 bases: TGTGCCACCAGCAGAGAGATGACTCGAACAGATACGCAGTATTTT. This rearrangement joins TRBV15 to TRBJ2-3; D not resolved. The germline V and J ends were trimmed by 0 bases and 3 bases, with 10 bases remaining between them. The CDR3 runs 15 residues. CDR1 and CDR2 (germline): LNHNV, YYDKDF (reference sequence).

CDR3 bases: TGTGCCAGCAGCTTAGACGGGCCTCGGACCGATACGCAGTATTTT. Amino acid sequence: CASSLDGPRTDTQYF. The chain combines TRBV7-2 with TRBJ2-3; no clear D gene. V lost 1 base, J lost 6 bases, and 14 bases lay in between. The germline V gene encodes CDR1 SGHTA and CDR2 FQGNSA. This CDR3 contains 15 residues.

This clonotype occurred many times. V and J are TRBV6-6 and TRBJ1-5; no firm D call. The germline gives CDR1 MNHNY, CDR2 SVGAGI (reference sequence). V dropped 5 bases and J dropped 3 bases, with 14 bases sitting between them. The CDR3 is 15 residues long. The CDR3: CASSLGVGNNQPQHF. Here the CDR3 DNA reads TGTGCCAGCAGTCTTGGGGTGGGAAACAATCAGCCCCAGCATTTT.

This clonotype was seen ten or more times. The chain is built from TRBV20-1 and TRBJ1-1; D remains ambiguous. The V gene's germline CDR1 is DFQATT and CDR2 SNEGSKA (reference sequence). The CDR3 length is 14 residues. V was clipped by 0 bases and J by 6 bases, with 14 bases between them. The CDR3 region is CSARDGLKDAEAFF. CDR3 nucleotides: TGCAGTGCTAGAGATGGGCTCAAAGACGCTGAAGCTTTCTTT.

Within the sample, this clonotype is medium-sized. This chain joins TRBV2 and TRBJ1-2; D may be TRBD1 (6 bases). Germline V lookup: CDR1 SNHLY, CDR2 FYNNEI. Trimming cost V 5 bases and J 6 bases, with 13 bases left between them. This CDR3 has 13 amino acids. The CDR3 DNA reads TGTGCCAGCAGTCCCGACAGGCAAAATGGCTACACCTTC. Translating it yields CASSPDRQNGYTF.

This clonotype was seen a few times. This chain joins TRBV20-1 and TRBJ1-2, with unresolved D. The germline CDR1 and CDR2 sequences are DFQATT and SNEGSKA (reference sequence). Trimming removed 5 bases at V and 5 bases at J, with 6 bases between. The CDR3 is 10 amino acids. CDR3 amino acids: CSAQDYGYTF. DNA of the CDR3: TGCAGTGCTCAGGATTATGGCTACACCTTC.

This clonotype was observed at least ten times. The rearrangement joins TRBV30 to TRBJ1-1; D gene ambiguous. CDR1 and CDR2 (germline): GTSNPN, SVGIG (reference sequence). The CDR3 runs 12 residues. V shed 2 bases and J shed 5 bases, with 9 bases lying between them. Written as DNA, the CDR3 is TGTGCCTGGAGTTTCCCCGGGACTGAAGCTTTCTTT. It yields the protein CAWSFPGTEAFF.

In this sample, this clonotype is medium-sized. The V call is TRBV7-2, the J call TRBJ1-2; D unresolved. Per germline, CDR1 SGHTA and CDR2 FQGNSA. The ends were cut back, 5 bases at V and 4 bases at J, with 11 bases in the middle. This CDR3 region has 13 residues. The CDR3 sequence is CASSPSSLYGYTF. The CDR3 nucleotides are TGTGCCAGCAGCCCCTCCAGTCTCTATGGCTACACCTTC.

The V gene is TRBV7-3, the J gene TRBJ1-4; 8 nucleotides match TRBD1. The V and J ends lost 5 bases and 1 base, in that order; junction bases with no gene match: 3. Germline-derived CDR1 and CDR2 are SGHTA and FQGTGA. The CDR3 runs to 15 residues. The CDR3 nucleotides are TGTGCCAGCAGCCCAGACAGGGGAACTAATGAAAAACTGTTTTTT. This encodes CASSPDRGTNEKLFF.

The V gene is TRBV11-2, the J gene TRBJ1-2; D unclear. The ends were cut back, 5 bases at V and 7 bases at J, with 14 bases in the middle. Germline V gene data show CDR1 as SGHAT and CDR2 as FQNNGV. The CDR3 consists of 13 residues. CDR3 sequence reads: CASSPKGLLGYTF. The CDR3 DNA sequence: TGTGCCAGCAGCCCCAAAGGACTTCTTGGCTACACCTTC.

V is TRBV7-2 and J is TRBJ1-2, with 10 bases matching TRBD1. Germline-derived CDR1 and CDR2 are SGHTA and FQGNSA. The J segment lost 2 bases and the V segment lost 2 bases, leaving 8 bases of the junction unmatched. The CDR3 extends over 17 amino acids. The CDR3 DNA reads as TGTGCCAGCAGCTTATCCCCCGGGACAGGGGCGAACTATGGCTACACCTTC. Its translation: CASSLSPGTGANYGYTF. Together with reference TRBV7-2 and TRBJ1-2, the CDR3 gives the full variable domain: GAGVSQSPSNKVTEKGKDVELRCDPISGHTALYWYRQSLGQGLEFLIYFQGNSAPDKSGLPSDRFSAERTGGSVSTLTIQRTQQEDSAVYLCASSLSPGTGANYGYTFGSGTRLTVV.

The table lists this clonotype with a few counts. The chain recombines TRBV5-1 with TRBJ2-1; no reliable D call. CDR1 is SGHRS and CDR2 is YFSETQ in the germline V gene. The CDR3 spans 13 residues. V was cut by 2 bases and J by 6 bases, with 9 bases left in between. Written as DNA, the CDR3 is TGCGCCAGCAGCTTATGGTATGGCAATGAGCAGTTCTTC. As protein: CASSLWYGNEQFF.

V is TRBV6-6 and J is TRBJ2-7; 9 bases are shared with TRBD1. CDR1 and CDR2 from the germline V gene are MNHNY and SVGAGI (reference sequence). J gave up 5 bases and V 5 bases, and 10 bases lay outside the gene matches. The CDR3 extends over 15 amino acids. The CDR3 here is CASSRPGTGTNEQYF. Written as DNA, the CDR3 is TGTGCCAGCAGTCGCCCCGGGACAGGGACCAACGAGCAGTACTTC.

V is TRBV7-9 and J is TRBJ2-3; maybe TRBD2 (5 bases). This CDR3 comprises 16 residues. V was clipped by 6 bases and J by 4 bases, with 20 bases between them. CDR1 is SEHNR and CDR2 is FQNEAQ in the germline V gene (reference sequence). The CDR3 region is CASSQKPAVAADTQYF. The CDR3 nucleotides are TGTGCCAGCAGTCAAAAACCAGCGGTTGCGGCAGATACGCAGTATTTT.

A note on this clonotype: The conserved phenylalanine or tryptophan normally closing the CDR3 is absent here, so this likely arose from a read error. V and J are TRBV6-5 and TRBJ2-2; D is uncertain. The CDR3 consists of 12 residues. V shed 5 bases and J shed 4 bases, with 5 bases lying between them. The germline gives CDR1 MNHEY, CDR2 SVGAGI. The CDR3 reads CASSQSTGELFL. DNA of the CDR3: TGTGCCAGCAGTCAGAGCACCGGGGAGCTGTTTCTT.

For the CDR3, the DNA is TGTGCCAGCAAATGGGACACGAACACCGGGGAGCTGTTTTTT. Encoded protein: CASKWDTNTGELFF. The chain carries TRBV7-9 and TRBJ2-2; perhaps TRBD1 as D (6 bases). This CDR3 has 14 amino acids. CDR1 SEHNR and CDR2 FQNEAQ come from the germline V gene (reference sequence). V was pared by 7 bases and J by 0 bases, with 9 bases between.

Ten or more counts support this clonotype. V and J are TRBV11-3 and TRBJ2-5; a possible D gene is TRBD1 (5 bases). The length of the CDR3 is 15 residues. Deletions cut 2 bases from V and 4 bases from J, with 14 bases between. Germline V gives CDR1 SGHNT, CDR2 YENEEA. The CDR3 here is CASSLRRQTVETQYF. The CDR3 DNA follows: TGTGCCAGCAGCTTACGTCGACAGACGGTAGAGACCCAGTACTTC.

This chain uses TRBV7-2 with TRBJ2-1; 11 nucleotides match TRBD2. Germline-derived CDR1 and CDR2 are SGHTA and FQGNSA. Trimming removed 2 bases from V and 7 bases from J; junction bases left unmatched: 7. CDR3 size: 16 residues. The CDR3 sequence: CASSLTSGGYDNEQFF. CDR3 nucleotide sequence: TGTGCCAGCAGCTTAACTAGCGGGGGATATGATAATGAGCAGTTCTTC. Full variable domain (missing parts from reference TRBV7-2 and TRBJ2-1): GAGVSQSPSNKVTEKGKDVELRCDPISGHTALYWYRQSLGQGLEFLIYFQGNSAPDKSGLPSDRFSAERTGGSVSTLTIQRTQQEDSAVYLCASSLTSGGYDNEQFFGPGTRLTVL.

This clonotype was seen just once. This chain connects TRBV25-1 to TRBJ1-2, with D perhaps matching TRBD1 (6 bases). Looked up from germline, CDR1 is MGHDK and CDR2 is SYGVNS. The ends were cut back, 8 bases at V and 6 bases at J, with 10 bases in the middle. There are 11 residues in the CDR3. CDR3 loop: CASQGLHGYTF. CDR3 nucleotide sequence: TGTGCCAGCCAGGGGTTGCATGGCTACACCTTC.

The chain couples TRBV25-1 to TRBJ2-1; TRBD2 is a possible D gene (6 bases). The CDR3 loop spans 14 amino acids. Germline V gene lookup returns CDR1 MGHDK and CDR2 SYGVNS. The V gene lost 1 base and the J gene lost 3 bases, with 7 bases spanning the gap. The CDR3 DNA follows: TGTGCCAGCAGTGAATCGCGGGGCTACAATGAGCAGTTCTTC. This translates into CASSESRGYNEQFF.

This clonotype has at least ten counts. A clone one base away is much larger, so this may be a read error. Because the CDR3 is missing its conserved closing phenylalanine or tryptophan, this is likely a read error. J is TRBJ2-1 and V is TRBV14; D is ambiguous. The V gene lost 3 bases and the J gene lost 13 bases, with 16 bases spanning the gap. From germline, CDR1 is SGHDN and CDR2 FVKESK. CDR3 length: 13 residues. CDR3 in amino acids: CASSQDTTWGQFS. Here the CDR3 DNA reads TGTGCCAGCAGCCAGGATACGACTTGGGGACAGTTCTCC.

With respect to this clonotype: The junction and the germline gene differ at one end; a read error may be behind it. This chain links TRBV5-6 with TRBJ2-7; D may be TRBD1 or TRBD2 (6 bases each). The CDR3 runs to 15 residues. Per germline, CDR1 SGHDT and CDR2 YYEEEE. The CDR3 is CASSLEGGSHYEQYF. DNA of the CDR3: TGTGCCAGCAGTTTGGAAGGGGGGTCACACTACGAGCAGTACTTC.

The gene calls are TRBV9 and TRBJ1-2; 8 bases match TRBD1. Germline values: CDR1 SGDLS, CDR2 YYNGEE. The CDR3 extends over 15 amino acids. J lost 10 bases, V lost 0 bases, and 11 bases had no gene match. CDR3 in DNA: TGTGCCAGCAGCGTAGCCGATCAGGGGGCTTTCGTCTACACCTTC. This sequence encodes CASSVADQGAFVYTF.

The sample holds many counts of this clonotype. The gene calls are TRBV6-2 or TRBV6-3 and TRBJ1-5; maybe TRBD1 (5 bases). The ends were cut back, 4 bases at V and 2 bases at J, with 12 bases in the middle. Germline V lookup: CDR1 MNHEY, CDR2 SVGEGT. CDR3 length: 15 amino acids. The CDR3 sequence is CASSFGGFGNQPQHF. CDR3 nucleotide sequence: TGTGCCAGCAGTTTTGGGGGTTTTGGCAATCAGCCCCAGCATTTT.

The V gene is TRBV19, the J gene TRBJ1-5; no firm D call. The germline V and J ends were trimmed by 2 bases and 6 bases, with 14 bases remaining between them. CDR3 length: 15 amino acids. Per the germline V gene, CDR1 is LNHDA and CDR2 is SQIVND (reference sequence). Here the CDR3 DNA reads TGTGCCAGTAGTATAAAGGTCGGAGCGGCTCAGCCCCAGCATTTT. Protein sequence: CASSIKVGAAQPQHF.

This chain links TRBV10-2 with TRBJ2-1, with 7 positions matching TRBD2. With 6 bases clipped from V and 1 base from J, the junction kept 9 bases outside the gene matches. This CDR3 spans 16 amino acids. Germline CDR1 reads WSHSY; CDR2 reads SAAADI. CDR3 protein: CASRDLSGPSYNEQFF. In DNA, the CDR3 is TGCGCCAGCAGAGACCTTAGCGGGCCATCCTACAATGAGCAGTTCTTC.

This clonotype is termed medium-sized (0.01 to 0.1%). This chain connects TRBV20-1 to TRBJ2-3; D perhaps matches TRBD1 (5 bases). The CDR3 loop spans 13 amino acids. The V and J ends lost 6 bases and 1 base respectively, with 11 bases between them. Per germline, CDR1 DFQATT and CDR2 SNEGSKA (reference sequence). The CDR3 spells CSALLQGTDTQYF. The CDR3 coding sequence is TGCAGTGCCCTGTTACAGGGCACAGATACGCAGTATTTT.